Here is one T cell receptor beta chain with its context. This specimen comes from a study of blood T cell repertoires in COVID-19. Turning to the study itself: Samples representing acute and convalescent COVID-19 were sourced from the United States, Italy and Spain. PBMCs, B-cell-depleted T cells, or T cells were the source of the cDNA or gDNA that made up the material.

Participant-given clinical history determined each cohort assignment. Donors of Cohort 3 who recovered were those that had two negative PCRs, clearance, or symptom resolution. Using immunoSEQ multiplex PCR, the repertoire was profiled, and TCRdb retains in-frame clones only, with some absent. The sample holds roughly 300,000 clones, around 90% seen once. This TCR came from a woman aged 30 to 39 who had recovered from COVID-19. Sequencing was done on a sample of PBMCs or T cells enriched from blood (not recorded which).

CDR3 region: CASGSTKGGPVTEAFF. CDR3 DNA sequence: TGTGCTAGTGGTTCGACGAAAGGGGGACCGGTCACTGAAGCTTTCTTT. The chain joins TRBV12-5 to TRBJ1-1; D is possibly TRBD1 (6 bases). Germline CDR1 is LGHNT and CDR2 is FRNRAP. Trimming pared 4 bases from V and 4 bases from J, leaving 19 bases between. CDR3 length: 16 amino acids.